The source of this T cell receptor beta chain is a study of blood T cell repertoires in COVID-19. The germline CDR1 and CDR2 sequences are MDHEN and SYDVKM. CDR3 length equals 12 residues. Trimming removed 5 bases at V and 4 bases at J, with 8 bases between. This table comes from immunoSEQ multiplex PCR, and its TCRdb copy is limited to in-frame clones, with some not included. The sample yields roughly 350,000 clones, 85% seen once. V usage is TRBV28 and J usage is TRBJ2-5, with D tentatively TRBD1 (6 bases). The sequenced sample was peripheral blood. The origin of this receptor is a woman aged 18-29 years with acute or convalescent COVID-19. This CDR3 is CASSLRGETQYF. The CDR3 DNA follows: TGTGCCAGCAGTCTCAGGGGAGAGACCCAGTACTTC.